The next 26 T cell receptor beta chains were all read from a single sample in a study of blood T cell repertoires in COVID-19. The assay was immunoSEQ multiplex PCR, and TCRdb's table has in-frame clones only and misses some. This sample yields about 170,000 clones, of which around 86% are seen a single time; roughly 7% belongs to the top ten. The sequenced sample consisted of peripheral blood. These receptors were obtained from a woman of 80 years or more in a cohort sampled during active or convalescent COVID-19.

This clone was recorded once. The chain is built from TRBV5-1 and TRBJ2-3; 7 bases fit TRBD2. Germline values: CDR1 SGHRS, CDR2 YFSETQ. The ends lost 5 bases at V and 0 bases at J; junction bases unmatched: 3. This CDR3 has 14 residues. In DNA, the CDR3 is TGCGCCAGCAGGGGACTAACAAGCACAGATACGCAGTATTTT. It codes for CASRGLTSTDTQYF.

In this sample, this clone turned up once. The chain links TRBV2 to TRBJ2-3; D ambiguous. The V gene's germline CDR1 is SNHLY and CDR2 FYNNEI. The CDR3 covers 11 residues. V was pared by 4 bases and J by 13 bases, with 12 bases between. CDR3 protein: CASSGDMNKYF. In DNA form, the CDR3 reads TGTGCCAGCAGTGGTGACATGAATAAGTATTTT.

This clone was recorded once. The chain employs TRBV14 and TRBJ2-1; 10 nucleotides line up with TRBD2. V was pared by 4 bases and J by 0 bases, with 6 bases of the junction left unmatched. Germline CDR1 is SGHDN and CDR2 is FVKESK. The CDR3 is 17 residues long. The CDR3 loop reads CASSRRLAGISYNEQFF. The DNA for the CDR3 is TGTGCCAGCAGCCGAAGACTAGCGGGCATCTCCTACAATGAGCAGTTCTTC.

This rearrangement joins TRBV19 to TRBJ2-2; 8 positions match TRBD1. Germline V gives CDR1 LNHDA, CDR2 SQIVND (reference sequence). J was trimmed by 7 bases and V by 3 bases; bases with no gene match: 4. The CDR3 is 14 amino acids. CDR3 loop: CASSMGQVNGELFF. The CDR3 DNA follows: TGTGCCAGTAGTATGGGACAGGTGAACGGGGAGCTGTTTTTT.

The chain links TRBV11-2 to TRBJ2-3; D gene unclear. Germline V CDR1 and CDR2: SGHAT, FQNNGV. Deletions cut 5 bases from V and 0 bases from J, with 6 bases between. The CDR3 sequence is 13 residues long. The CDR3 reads CASSQKSTDTQYF. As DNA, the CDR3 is TGTGCCAGCAGCCAAAAAAGCACAGATACGCAGTATTTT.

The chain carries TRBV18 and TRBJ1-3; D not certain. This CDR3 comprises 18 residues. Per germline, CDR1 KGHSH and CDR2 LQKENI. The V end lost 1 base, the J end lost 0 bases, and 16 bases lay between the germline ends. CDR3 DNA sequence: TGTGCCAGCTCACCACTTACCTTCGACGGGTACTCTGGAAACACCATATATTTT. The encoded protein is CASSPLTFDGYSGNTIYF.

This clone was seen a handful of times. The CDR3 DNA is TGTGCCAGCAGCCTCGGGACAGGGGCTGGAAACACCATATATTTT. It encodes CASSLGTGAGNTIYF. The chain couples TRBV5-4 to TRBJ1-3; TRBD1 matches 10 bases. V shed 4 bases and J 2 bases; nucleotides not matched to a gene: 3. CDR1 SGHNT and CDR2 YYREEE come from the germline V gene (reference sequence). This CDR3 contains 15 residues.

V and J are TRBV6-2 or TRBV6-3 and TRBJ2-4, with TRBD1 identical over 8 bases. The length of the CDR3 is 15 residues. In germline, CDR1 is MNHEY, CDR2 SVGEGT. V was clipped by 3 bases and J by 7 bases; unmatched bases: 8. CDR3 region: CASSYDRGRTNIQYF. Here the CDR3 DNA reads TGTGCCAGCAGTTATGACAGGGGCCGGACGAACATTCAGTACTTC.

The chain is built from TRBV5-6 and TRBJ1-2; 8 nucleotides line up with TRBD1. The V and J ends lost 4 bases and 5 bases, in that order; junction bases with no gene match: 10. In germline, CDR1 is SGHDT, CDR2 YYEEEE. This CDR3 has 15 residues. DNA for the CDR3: TGTGCCAGCAGCACCTGGACAGGGAGCCAATATGGCTACACCTTC. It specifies CASSTWTGSQYGYTF.

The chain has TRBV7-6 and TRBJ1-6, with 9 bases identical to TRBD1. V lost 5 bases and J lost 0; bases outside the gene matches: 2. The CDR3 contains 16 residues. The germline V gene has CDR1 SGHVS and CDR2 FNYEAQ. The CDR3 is CASSDRGSSYNSPLHF. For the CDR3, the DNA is TGTGCCAGCAGCGACAGGGGGAGCTCCTATAATTCACCCCTCCACTTT.

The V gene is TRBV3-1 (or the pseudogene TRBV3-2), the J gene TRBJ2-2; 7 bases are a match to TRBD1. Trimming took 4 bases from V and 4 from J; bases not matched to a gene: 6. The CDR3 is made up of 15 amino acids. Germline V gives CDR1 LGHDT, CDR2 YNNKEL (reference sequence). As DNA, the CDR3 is TGTGCCAGCAGCCCCAGACAGGGTCCCACCGGGGAGCTGTTTTTT. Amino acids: CASSPRQGPTGELFF.

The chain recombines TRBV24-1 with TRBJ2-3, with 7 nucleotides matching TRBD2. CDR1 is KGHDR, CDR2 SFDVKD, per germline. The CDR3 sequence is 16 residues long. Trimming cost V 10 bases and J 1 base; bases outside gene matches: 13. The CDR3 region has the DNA TGTGCCACTGGAAAGAGGCTAGCGGCGGGCACAGATACGCAGTATTTT. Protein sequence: CATGKRLAAGTDTQYF.

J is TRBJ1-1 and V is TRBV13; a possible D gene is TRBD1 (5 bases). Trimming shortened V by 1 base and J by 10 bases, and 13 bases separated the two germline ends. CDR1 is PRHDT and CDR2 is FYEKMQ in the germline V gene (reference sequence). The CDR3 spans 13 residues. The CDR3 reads CASSLDIGGRAFF. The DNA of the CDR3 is TGTGCCAGCAGCTTAGATATCGGGGGAAGAGCTTTCTTT.

CDR3 nucleotides: TGTGCCAGCAGCTGGGGCAGGGGGCATGTCAATGAGCAGTTCTTC. It encodes CASSWGRGHVNEQFF. V is TRBV5-6 and J is TRBJ2-1, with 8 bases lining up with TRBD1. V gave up 3 bases and J gave up 6 bases; unmatched junction bases: 8. Germline-derived CDR1 and CDR2 are SGHDT and YYEEEE. There are 15 residues in the CDR3.

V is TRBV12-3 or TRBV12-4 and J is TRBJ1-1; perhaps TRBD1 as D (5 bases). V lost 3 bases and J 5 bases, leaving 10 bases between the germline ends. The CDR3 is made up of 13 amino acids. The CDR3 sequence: CASSFQGQTEAFF. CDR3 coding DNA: TGTGCCAGCAGTTTCCAGGGCCAAACTGAAGCTTTCTTT.

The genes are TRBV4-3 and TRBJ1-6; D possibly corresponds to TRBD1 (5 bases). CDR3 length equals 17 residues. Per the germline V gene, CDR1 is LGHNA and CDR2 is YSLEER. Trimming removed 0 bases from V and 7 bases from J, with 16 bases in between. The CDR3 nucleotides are TGCGCCAGCAGCCAAGAAGGGGCGGGAGGGAAGAATTCACCCCTCCACTTT. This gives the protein CASSQEGAGGKNSPLHF.

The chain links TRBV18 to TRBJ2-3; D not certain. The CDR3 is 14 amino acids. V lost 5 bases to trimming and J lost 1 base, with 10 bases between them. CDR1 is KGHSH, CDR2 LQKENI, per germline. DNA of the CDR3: TGTGCCAGCTCAGCATCCGGAGGCACAGATACGCAGTATTTT. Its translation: CASSASGGTDTQYF.

CDR3 nucleotide sequence: TGTGCCAGCCAGACTAGCGGGACCTACGAGCAGTACTTC. It codes for CASQTSGTYEQYF. The rearrangement uses TRBV28 and TRBJ2-7; 11 bases map to TRBD2. Germline V gene data show CDR1 as MDHEN and CDR2 as SYDVKM. The CDR3 is made up of 13 amino acids. V shed 8 bases, J shed 2 bases, and the junction held 2 bases outside the gene matches.

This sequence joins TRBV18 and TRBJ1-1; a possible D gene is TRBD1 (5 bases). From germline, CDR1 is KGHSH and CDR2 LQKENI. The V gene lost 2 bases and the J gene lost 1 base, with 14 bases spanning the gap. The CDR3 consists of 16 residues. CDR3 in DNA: TGTGCCAGCTCACCAAAAACGGCAGGGAAGAACACTGAAGCTTTCTTT. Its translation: CASSPKTAGKNTEAFF.

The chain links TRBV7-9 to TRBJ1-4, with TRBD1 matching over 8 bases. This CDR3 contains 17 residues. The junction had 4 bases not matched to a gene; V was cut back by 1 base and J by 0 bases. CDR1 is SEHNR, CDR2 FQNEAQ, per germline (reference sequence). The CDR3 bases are TGTGCCAGCAGCTTAGGGCAGGGGGCAGCAACTAATGAAAAACTGTTTTTT. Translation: CASSLGQGAATNEKLFF.

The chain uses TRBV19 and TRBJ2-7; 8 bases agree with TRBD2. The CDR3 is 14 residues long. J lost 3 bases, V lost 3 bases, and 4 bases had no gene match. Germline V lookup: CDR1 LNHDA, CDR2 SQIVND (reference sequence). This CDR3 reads CASSMGLGGYEQYF. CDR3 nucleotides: TGTGCCAGTAGTATGGGACTAGGAGGCTACGAGCAGTACTTC.

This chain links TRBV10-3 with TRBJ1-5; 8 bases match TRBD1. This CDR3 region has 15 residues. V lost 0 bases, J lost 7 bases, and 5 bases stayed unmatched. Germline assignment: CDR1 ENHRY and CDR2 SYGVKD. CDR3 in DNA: TGTGCCATCAGTGAGTCTCAGGGGGCCGGGCAGCCCCAGCATTTT. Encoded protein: CAISESQGAGQPQHF.

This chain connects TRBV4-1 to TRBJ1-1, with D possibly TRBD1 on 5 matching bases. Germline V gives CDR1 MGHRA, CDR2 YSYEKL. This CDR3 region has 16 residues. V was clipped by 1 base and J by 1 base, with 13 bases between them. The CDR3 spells CASSQGWVGENTEAFF. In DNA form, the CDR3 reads TGCGCCAGCAGCCAAGGGTGGGTAGGGGAGAACACTGAAGCTTTCTTT.

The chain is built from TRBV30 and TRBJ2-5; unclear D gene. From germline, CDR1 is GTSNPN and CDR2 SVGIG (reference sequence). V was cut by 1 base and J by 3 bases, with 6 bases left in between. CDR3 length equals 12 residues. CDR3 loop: CAWSASEETQYF. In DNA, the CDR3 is TGTGCCTGGAGTGCGTCAGAAGAGACCCAGTACTTC.

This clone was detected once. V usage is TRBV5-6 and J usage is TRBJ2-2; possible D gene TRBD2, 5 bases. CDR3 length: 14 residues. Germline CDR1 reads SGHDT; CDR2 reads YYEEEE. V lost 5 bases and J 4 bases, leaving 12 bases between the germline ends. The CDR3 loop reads CASRPPGSTGELFF. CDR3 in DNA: TGTGCCAGCAGACCGCCGGGGTCCACCGGGGAGCTGTTTTTT.

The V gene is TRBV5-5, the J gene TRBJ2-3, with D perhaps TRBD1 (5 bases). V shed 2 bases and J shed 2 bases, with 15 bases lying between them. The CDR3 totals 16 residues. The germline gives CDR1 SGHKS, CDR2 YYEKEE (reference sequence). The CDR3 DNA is TGTGCCAGCAGCTTATGGGGCTCCTCTGCCACAGATACGCAGTATTTT. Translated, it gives CASSLWGSSATDTQYF.